Included here is one TCR beta chain sequence, with context. Antigen: not known. V shed 2 bases, J shed 8 bases, and the junction held 8 bases outside the gene matches. The CDR3 totals 16 residues. CDR1 and CDR2 (germline): MGHRA, YSYEKL. The data were obtained in a study of identical twins. In TCRdb, the 5' RACE reads were re-called with MiXCR into one record per CDR3 protein. The sample lists about 890,000 distinct CDR3 sequences; 9% to 15% were seen once. Study-wide findings and caveats: Researchers reported weaker excess twin sharing in beta out-of-frame sequences. Some out-of-frame alpha sequences were shared by twins, and these showed excess low generation probability.

These data were also filed under a second study, of yellow fever vaccine responses in identical twins.

Sequencing input: PBMCs. The chain couples TRBV4-1 to TRBJ2-2, with 10 bases fitting TRBD1. This TCR came from a woman aged 18-29 years in good health. Here the CDR3 DNA reads TGCGCCAGCAGCCAACGGACAGGGGGTTTGATGGGGGAGCTGTTTTTT. Its protein is CASSQRTGGLMGELFF.